This T cell receptor beta chain was profiled in a study of beta chain features in type 1 diabetes. On the study more broadly: Cell yields, gender and age were similar in healthy donors and patients. Cells sorted and examined across all samples totaled approximately 100,000,000.

Overall study findings and caveats: Any PCR bias toward short templates would affect both groups alike. An over-representation of cells with high TCR expression could result from cDNA sequencing.

Of note for this clone: As yet, its antigen is unknown.

The CDR3 has 15 amino acids. V gave up 1 base and J gave up 11 bases, with 19 bases separating them. Germline CDR1 reads SGHRS; CDR2 reads YFSETQ. All of the isolated RNA was reverse transcribed, so expressed TCRB transcripts were sequenced. The table came from immunoSEQ multiplex PCR; TCRdb's copy has only in-frame clones and leaves some out. The sample shows about 620,000 clones, around a sixth of them seen only once. This TCR came from a man younger than 35 in good health. The sequencing input was naive CD4+ T cells from blood. This chain joins TRBV5-1 and TRBJ2-1, with D perhaps TRBD2 (6 bases). The CDR3 DNA sequence: TGCGCCAGCAGCTTGCGGGAGTGGTGGGGGGATCAGCAGTTCTTC. It codes for CASSLREWWGDQQFF.